A selection of T cell receptor beta chains follows, all from one sample in a study of cytomegalovirus exposure and HLA in healthy donors. TCRdb's copy holds only in-frame clones and misses some; the assay was immunoSEQ multiplex PCR. The table counts 35,000 or so clones; 8.9% lies in the top ten. Source material: PBMCs. These receptors originate from a man aged 35-49 years in good health and CMV-seropositive. Both conserved end residues are part of each CDR3. D genes are given only for firm matches. Some rows have no size entry. The others give once, few or many, or a class for an expanded clone.

D gene	clone size	V gene	J gene	CDR3 protein	CDR3 DNA
.	.	TRBV6-1	TRBJ2-1	CASSEALEGQEQFF	TGTGCCAGCAGTGAAGCGCTGGAGGGTCAAGAGCAGTTCTTC
TRBD1	.	TRBV10-3	TRBJ2-7	CAISESETGGNEQYF	TGTGCCATCAGTGAGTCGGAGACAGGGGGCAACGAGCAGTACTTC
.	.	TRBV28	TRBJ1-3	CASSQRGMVGNTIYF	TGTGCCAGCTCCCAGAGAGGGATGGTTGGAAACACCATATATTTT
TRBD1	.	TRBV19	TRBJ1-2	CASSRDRESYGYTF	TGTGCCAGTAGCAGGGACAGGGAGTCCTATGGCTACACCTTC
.	.	TRBV7-6	TRBJ2-5	CASSVDTKETQYF	TGTGCCAGCAGCGTGGACACCAAGGAGACCCAGTACTTC
TRBD2	.	TRBV19	TRBJ2-3	CASSSEGLAGTSSTDTQYF	TGTGCCAGTAGTTCCGAAGGACTAGCGGGAACTTCTAGCACAGATACGCAGTATTTT
.	.	TRBV19	TRBJ1-1	CASKGPPGMNTEAFF	TGTGCCAGTAAAGGTCCCCCGGGGATGAACACTGAAGCTTTCTTT
TRBD1	.	TRBV11-3	TRBJ2-7	CASSSPGGPYEQYF	TGTGCCAGCAGCTCCCCAGGGGGTCCCTACGAGCAGTACTTC
.	.	TRBV30	TRBJ2-7	CAWSVSYEQYF	TGTGCCTGGAGTGTTAGCTACGAGCAGTACTTC
TRBD2	.	TRBV2	TRBJ2-3	CASNREGGRAADTQYF	TGTGCCAGCAATAGGGAGGGCGGGAGGGCCGCAGATACGCAGTATTTT
TRBD2	.	TRBV6-4	TRBJ2-1	CASSIASGSREQFF	TGTGCCAGCAGCATCGCTAGCGGGAGTCGAGAGCAGTTCTTC
TRBD1	medium-sized	TRBV19	TRBJ1-5	CASSLTGGGDSNQPQHF	TGTGCCAGTAGTTTAACAGGGGGCGGCGATAGCAATCAGCCCCAGCATTTT
TRBD2	.	TRBV6-6	TRBJ2-5	CASKRGGEAAQYF	TGTGCCAGTAAACGCGGGGGGGAGGCGGCCCAGTACTTC
.	.	TRBV6-6	TRBJ1-5	CASSFRSQPQHF	TGTGCCAGCAGTTTTCGGTCACAGCCCCAGCATTTT
TRBD2	.	TRBV11-2	TRBJ2-5	CASSHGTSGSWGQETQYF	TGTGCCAGCAGCCACGGGACTAGCGGGAGTTGGGGCCAAGAGACCCAGTACTTC
.	.	TRBV9	TRBJ2-5	CASSVSQVETQYF	TGTGCCAGCAGCGTAAGCCAGGTGGAGACCCAGTACTTC
.	.	TRBV6-1	TRBJ2-7	CASSERRPFHEQYF	TGTGCCAGCAGTGAAAGGAGACCTTTCCACGAGCAGTACTTC
.	.	TRBV7-9	TRBJ2-2	CASSLIGPRLGELFF	TGTGCCAGCAGCCTCATTGGGCCCCGCCTCGGGGAGCTGTTTTTT
.	.	TRBV19	TRBJ1-2	CASSSSVGYTF	TGTGCCAGTAGTTCCTCAGTCGGCTACACCTTC
TRBD1	.	TRBV2	TRBJ1-5	CASSPQGTGNQPQHF	TGTGCCAGCAGCCCACAGGGGACCGGCAATCAGCCCCAGCATTTT
TRBD1	.	TRBV7-2	TRBJ1-1	CASSQGRTGAYTEAFF	TGTGCCAGCAGCCAGGGCCGAACAGGGGCATACACTGAAGCTTTCTTT
TRBD2	.	TRBV19	TRBJ2-1	CASSIKEGGGGEQFF	TGTGCCAGTAGTATCAAGGAAGGCGGGGGGGGTGAGCAGTTCTTC